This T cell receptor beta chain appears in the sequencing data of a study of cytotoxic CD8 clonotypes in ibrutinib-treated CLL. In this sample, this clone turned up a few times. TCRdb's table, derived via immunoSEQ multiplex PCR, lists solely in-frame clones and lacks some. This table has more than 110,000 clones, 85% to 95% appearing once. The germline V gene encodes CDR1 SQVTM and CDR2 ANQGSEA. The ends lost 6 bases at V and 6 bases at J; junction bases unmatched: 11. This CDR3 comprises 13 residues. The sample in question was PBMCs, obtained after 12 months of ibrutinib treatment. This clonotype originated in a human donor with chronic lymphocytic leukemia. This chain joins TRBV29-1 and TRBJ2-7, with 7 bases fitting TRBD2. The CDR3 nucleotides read TGCAGCGTCAGCGGGATTTCCTTGGGCGAGCAGTACTTC. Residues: CSVSGISLGEQYF.